This T cell receptor (beta chain) was captured by sequencing in a study of vaccination effects on CD4 cells after COVID-19. Study information: Every participant took two doses of the BNT162b2 or mRNA-1273 vaccine.

Generated by immunoSEQ multiplex PCR, the TCRdb table keeps only in-frame clones and is missing some. The profile covers approximately 82,000 clones, with roughly 74% appearing a single time and under 2% taken by the ten largest. Germline loops: CDR1 SGHTA, CDR2 FQGNSA. The J segment lost 7 bases and the V segment lost 2 bases, leaving 8 bases of the junction unmatched. This CDR3 region has 15 residues. Study-wide results and limits: Marked clonal contraction of infection- and vaccine-induced clones was seen late after vaccination.

Using viral peptide pools, the ViraFEST assay grew out antigen-specific CD4+ T cells prior to sequencing. Culture proceeded for approximately 10 days, and CD4+ T cells were then isolated. Each vaccine recipient was nucleocapsid antibody negative and had no prior SARS-CoV-2 infection. The culture medium for roughly 1.9 million PBMC per well included approximately 10 IU/ml IL-2 and around 9.9 ug/ml peptides. Details on this clone: Its target is unknown.

The V gene is TRBV7-2, the J gene TRBJ2-4; the match to TRBD1 covers 7 bases. The material was CD4+ T cells from PBMCs cultured with HCoV-229E spike peptides, obtained before COVID-19 vaccination. This receptor was obtained from a human donor who received a COVID-19 vaccine. The CDR3 coding sequence is TGTGCCAGCAGCTTATGGGACAGCCAAGGGAACATTCAGTACTTC. Translating gives CASSLWDSQGNIQYF. Full variable domain (rest looked up from reference TRBV7-2 and TRBJ2-4): GAGVSQSPSNKVTEKGKDVELRCDPISGHTALYWYRQSLGQGLEFLIYFQGNSAPDKSGLPSDRFSAERTGGSVSTLTIQRTQQEDSAVYLCASSLWDSQGNIQYFGAGTRLSVL.